This TCR beta chain comes out of a study of cytomegalovirus exposure and HLA in healthy donors. Looking at the study overall: The early release's HLA-typed donors yielded approximately 85 million unique TCRs. Points from the study as a whole: Rare TCR sequences dominated, though some public TCRs recurred in many donors. As immune exposure information, only CMV serostatus was available.

The sample holds a few counts of this clone. Antigen: not known. PCR was performed using 60 Vbeta and 13 Jbeta primers. The table came from immunoSEQ multiplex PCR; TCRdb's copy has only in-frame clones and leaves some out. This table holds just under 70,000 clones, over 75% found once. CDR1 SQVTM and CDR2 ANQGSEA come from the germline V gene. The CDR3 is made up of 14 amino acids. V lost 6 bases and J lost 0; bases outside the gene matches: 6. The receptor comes from a human donor in good health. Sequenced input: PBMCs. V usage is TRBV29-1 and J usage is TRBJ1-1; 8 bases map to TRBD1. This chain's CDR3 is CSVDRGGVNTEAFF. CDR3 nucleotides: TGCAGCGTAGACAGGGGAGGGGTGAACACTGAAGCTTTCTTT.